The source of this TCR beta chain is a study of tumor-infiltrating lymphocytes in localized non-small cell lung cancer. For the study at large: Several tumor histologies, both smoking statuses, and some post-neoadjuvant chemotherapy samples were included. The study, taken as a whole, reports: T-cell fraction did not differ between immunotypes IM1 and IM2. Only some patients had TCR sequencing, depending on available tissue. Compared with uninvolved lung, tumors showed higher T cell infiltration by TCRbeta sequencing.

The method was immunoSEQ multiplex PCR; TCRdb's version includes in-frame clones alone and lacks a portion of them. The data show about 14,000 clones, under 80% seen once. As regards this clone: Its antigen is not known.

Germline CDR1 SQVTM, CDR2 ANQGSEA. The ends were cut back, 3 bases at V and 4 bases at J, with 3 bases in the middle. This CDR3 comprises 11 residues. The chain employs TRBV29-1 and TRBJ2-2; no reliable D call. The TCR originated in a human donor with non-small cell lung cancer. The sample taken for sequencing was lung tumor tissue. The CDR3 coding sequence is TGCAGCGTTGACTTCACCGGGGAGCTGTTTTTT. This codes for CSVDFTGELFF.